A single sample is the source of the 14 T cell receptor beta chains below, sequenced in a study of graft-versus-host responses after intestinal transplantation (dated by TCRdb to 2020 to 2023). The time point label for this specimen denotes: cells obtained before transplantation from donor or recipient. Receptor amplification or capture employed the immunoSEQ multiplex PCR assay. TCRdb's version of the immuneACCESS table is confined to in-frame rearrangements and falls short of the full clone set. An unresolved V gene accounts for under half of the shortfall where checked; the remainder is of unknown origin. The sample yields tens of thousands of clones; around 85% were counted once. The ten largest clones represent approximately 19% of the sample. Antigen specificity for these receptors is unknown. The input for sequencing was unstimulated CD8+ T cells sorted from spleen or lymph node cells, taken before intestinal transplant. The receptors derive from a human donor who received an intestinal transplant.

The chain employs TRBV28 and TRBJ1-5; TRBD1 is a possible D gene (5 bases). Germline CDR1 MDHEN, CDR2 SYDVKM. Trimming stripped 5 bases from V and 7 bases from J, with 15 bases between. The CDR3 has 14 residues. Written as DNA, the CDR3 is TGTGCCAGCAGTCTCCTCAGGGATCCCCAGCCCCAGCATTTT. It encodes CASSLLRDPQPQHF.

Only one count was recorded for this clone. J is TRBJ1-1 and V is TRBV10-2; D unresolved. V lost 3 bases, J lost 2 bases, and 10 bases lay in between. Germline-derived CDR1 and CDR2 are WSHSY and SAAADI. This CDR3 region has 14 residues. The CDR3: CASSELVFNTEAFF. Here the CDR3 DNA reads TGCGCCAGCAGTGAACTAGTATTCAACACTGAAGCTTTCTTT.

This clone was seen a few times. J is TRBJ1-1 and V is TRBV5-6; D is unresolved. The CDR3 spans 14 residues. CDR1 is SGHDT and CDR2 is YYEEEE in the germline V gene. The V end was cut by 0 bases, the J end by 4 bases, with 10 bases between. CDR3 nucleotide sequence: TGTGCCAGCAGCTTGGGGGTTCGGGGCACTGAAGCTTTCTTT. Its protein is CASSLGVRGTEAFF.

J is TRBJ1-5 and V is TRBV7-8, with D maybe TRBD1 (6 bases). The V gene's germline CDR1 is SGHVS and CDR2 FQNEAQ. This CDR3 is 17 amino acids long. Trimming shortened V by 5 bases and J by 1 base, and 18 bases separated the two germline ends. The CDR3 bases are TGTGCCAGCAGCGGACGGGACACCTATGAGAGCAATCAGCCCCAGCATTTT. Protein sequence: CASSGRDTYESNQPQHF.

The chain combines TRBV4-1 with TRBJ2-3; TRBD2 matches 8 bases. The CDR3 has 16 amino acids. J was trimmed by 1 base and V by 8 bases; bases with no gene match: 11. Germline values: CDR1 MGHRA, CDR2 YSYEKL. This CDR3 is CASRPPLGGGTDTQYF. The DNA of the CDR3 is TGCGCCAGCCGGCCTCCCCTCGGGGGGGGCACAGATACGCAGTATTTT.

This clone appeared once. J is TRBJ1-1 and V is TRBV19; D might be TRBD1 (5 bases). Trimming removed 0 bases at V and 4 bases at J, with 12 bases between. The length of the CDR3 is 15 residues. CDR1 and CDR2 (germline): LNHDA, SQIVND (reference sequence). CDR3 in amino acids: CASSIENPGGTEAFF. CDR3 sequence (DNA): TGTGCCAGTAGTATAGAGAACCCGGGGGGCACTGAAGCTTTCTTT.

This rearrangement joins TRBV6-5 to TRBJ2-1, with D maybe TRBD1 (5 bases). The CDR3 loop spans 15 amino acids. V lost 2 bases and J lost 0, with 8 bases in between. The germline V gene encodes CDR1 MNHEY and CDR2 SVGAGI. CDR3 DNA sequence: TGTGCCAGCAGTTACGGGCAGGGCTCCTACAATGAGCAGTTCTTC. It codes for CASSYGQGSYNEQFF.

This clone has only a few counts. The J gene is TRBJ1-5, the V gene TRBV6-5; D might be TRBD1 (5 bases). From germline, CDR1 is MNHEY and CDR2 SVGAGI. Trimming stripped 5 bases from V and 3 bases from J, with 11 bases between. CDR3 length equals 14 residues. The CDR3 DNA sequence: TGTGCCAGCAGTACTCAGGGCATCAATCAGCCCCAGCATTTT. The encoded protein is CASSTQGINQPQHF.

V is TRBV19 and J is TRBJ1-6, with 7 bases identical to TRBD1. V dropped 3 bases and J dropped 7; count of bases not matched to a gene: 3. CDR3 length equals 14 residues. Germline V gene lookup returns CDR1 LNHDA and CDR2 SQIVND (reference sequence). The CDR3 nucleotides are TGTGCCAGTAGTATTACAGGGGTGAATTCACCCCTCCACTTT. Its translation: CASSITGVNSPLHF. Based on the CDR3 plus reference TRBV19 and TRBJ1-6, the full variable domain is DGGITQSPKYLFRKEGQNVTLSCEQNLNHDAMYWYRQDPGQGLRLIYYSQIVNDFQKGDIAEGYSVSREKKESFPLTVTSAQKNPTAFYLCASSITGVNSPLHFGNGTRLTVT.

The chain couples TRBV29-1 to TRBJ2-5; D not certain. CDR1 and CDR2 from the germline V gene are SQVTM and ANQGSEA. Between the trimmed V and J ends, which lost 4 bases and 2 bases, there was a span of 5 bases. This CDR3 has 11 residues. The CDR3 loop reads CSVGRQETQYF. DNA for the CDR3: TGCAGCGTTGGCAGACAAGAGACCCAGTACTTC.

The gene calls are TRBV27 and TRBJ2-3; D may be TRBD2 (5 bases). Trimming took off 5 bases at V and 0 bases at J, with 12 bases between the two ends. The CDR3 has 15 residues. Looked up from germline, CDR1 is MNHEY and CDR2 is SMNVEV (reference sequence). In nucleotides, the CDR3 is TGTGCCAGCAGTCCCATAGCGAGTAGCACAGATACGCAGTATTTT. It specifies CASSPIASSTDTQYF.

This clone was detected only a few times. The genes are TRBV5-1 and TRBJ2-3, with TRBD1 matching 7 bases. Germline trimming cut 4 bases from V and 0 bases from J; bases unmatched to any gene: 5. CDR1 is SGHRS, CDR2 YFSETQ, per germline. The CDR3 runs to 15 residues. The CDR3 region has the DNA TGCGCCAGCAGCCTGGGACAGTATAGCACAGATACGCAGTATTTT. It specifies CASSLGQYSTDTQYF.

This sequence joins TRBV19 and TRBJ1-2, with D perhaps TRBD1 (5 bases). This CDR3 spans 13 amino acids. Germline-derived CDR1 and CDR2 are LNHDA and SQIVND (reference sequence). Trimming removed 6 bases at V and 6 bases at J, with 14 bases between. The CDR3 sequence: CASSLTGTDGYTF. As DNA, the CDR3 is TGTGCCAGTAGCCTAACAGGTACGGATGGCTACACCTTC.

The table lists this clone with a count of one. Written as DNA, the CDR3 is TGTGCCAGCAGCCGCCGCGGCACGTTCACTGAAGCTTTCTTT. This translates into CASSRRGTFTEAFF. The V call is TRBV11-2, the J call TRBJ1-1; D call uncertain. Germline values: CDR1 SGHAT, CDR2 FQNNGV. The CDR3 loop spans 14 amino acids. The V end lost 5 bases, the J end lost 4 bases, and 14 bases lay between the germline ends.